This TCR beta chain was sequenced for a study of blood T cell repertoires in COVID-19. As for the study in general: The United States, Italy and Spain provided the acute and convalescent COVID-19 samples. PBMCs, B-cell-depleted T cells, or T cells provided the cDNA or gDNA that made up the material.

Per the authors' pipeline: It was from reference gene primer amplification that nucleated cell counts were estimated. Assay used: immunoSEQ multiplex PCR; TCRdb lists only in-frame clones, some missing. The DNA gave D and trimming, while V, J and clone size come from that table. The sample lists about 210,000 clones, about 82% occurring once. CDR3 length: 16 residues. V lost 5 bases and J lost 3, with 19 bases in between. CDR1 is SGHNT, CDR2 YENEEA, per germline. This rearrangement joins TRBV11-3 to TRBJ1-2; D is unresolved. The sequence came from a woman between 65 and 79 years old with COVID-19, enrolled during active disease. The sequencing sample was made of peripheral blood. The CDR3 is CASSQRFGPTDYGYTF. CDR3 nucleotide sequence: TGTGCCAGCAGCCAGCGTTTTGGTCCGACGGACTATGGCTACACCTTC.